Described below is a single T cell receptor (beta chain) sequence and its context. With no exceptions, donors were healthy Caucasians. This sample was taken from a study of identical twins. TCRdb ran MiXCR on the 5' RACE reads and lists one entry per CDR3 protein. The profile shows around 340,000 distinct CDR3 sequences, 9% to 15% of them singletons. CDR1 is MNHEY, CDR2 SMNVEV, per germline (reference sequence). Trimming shortened V by 5 bases and J by 4 bases, and 14 bases separated the two germline ends. The CDR3 extends over 14 amino acids. Separately, the same data were catalogued under a study of yellow fever vaccine responses in identical twins.

Sequencing was performed on CD8+ T cells sorted from blood. The receptor comes from a young woman in good health. V usage is TRBV27 and J usage is TRBJ2-5; D perhaps matches TRBD1 (6 bases). The chain's CDR3 is CASSPAGELETQYF. Written as DNA, the CDR3 is TGTGCCAGCAGTCCCGCAGGGGAACTAGAGACCCAGTACTTC.